Each of the 28 T cell receptor beta chains below was sequenced from the same sample in a study of OX40 agonist ivuxolimab in advanced cancers. Sequencing was performed with immunoSEQ multiplex PCR; in TCRdb, only in-frame clones are kept and a portion is missing. The sample lists tens of thousands of clones, roughly nine tenths occurring once. This specimen consisted of CD4+ or CD8+ T cells sorted from blood, obtained in a trial of the OX40 agonist ivuxolimab. These receptor sequences come from an adult with an advanced solid tumor such as melanoma, head and neck, liver or kidney cancer.

This chain links TRBV5-6 with TRBJ1-2; 12 bases agree with TRBD1. The CDR3 is 17 residues long. CDR1 and CDR2 (germline): SGHDT, YYEEEE. V lost 3 bases and J lost 4; bases outside the gene matches: 10. The CDR3 here is CASSYSRDRGRSYGYTF. CDR3 sequence (DNA): TGTGCCAGCAGCTACTCTCGGGACAGGGGGCGCAGCTATGGCTACACCTTC.

V usage is TRBV25-1 and J usage is TRBJ1-2; 8 bases are shared with TRBD1. CDR1 is MGHDK and CDR2 is SYGVNS in the germline V gene. J gave up 3 bases and V 6 bases, and 3 bases lay outside the gene matches. CDR3 length: 13 residues. The CDR3 spells CASRAGGDYGYTF. Here the CDR3 DNA reads TGTGCCAGCAGGGCAGGGGGCGACTATGGCTACACCTTC.

This clone was seen a few times. J is TRBJ2-1 and V is TRBV10-3, with 11 bases that match TRBD2. The CDR3 is 16 residues long. The J segment lost 7 bases and the V segment lost 8 bases, leaving 13 bases of the junction unmatched. Germline values: CDR1 ENHRY, CDR2 SYGVKD. Here the CDR3 DNA reads TGTGCCATCGGTAGTAGCGGGAGGGCCTGGGCGAATGAGCAGTTCTTC. This sequence encodes CAIGSSGRAWANEQFF.

V gene TRBV5-1 combines with J gene TRBJ2-6; D remains ambiguous. Trimming took 2 bases from V and 0 from J, leaving 12 bases between them. The V gene's germline CDR1 is SGHRS and CDR2 YFSETQ. The CDR3 consists of 17 residues. The CDR3: CASSLTHGYSGANVLTF. CDR3 in DNA: TGCGCCAGCAGCTTAACCCACGGGTACTCTGGGGCCAACGTCCTGACTTTC.

The rearrangement joins TRBV4-1 to TRBJ2-3, with D possibly TRBD1 on 6 matching bases. V lost 2 bases, J lost 6 bases, and 9 bases lay in between. The CDR3 totals 13 residues. The germline V gene has CDR1 MGHRA and CDR2 YSYEKL. The CDR3 loop is CASSQQGQDTQYF. DNA of the CDR3: TGCGCCAGCAGCCAACAGGGGCAGGATACGCAGTATTTT.

The rearrangement uses TRBV30 and TRBJ1-4; D is undetermined. This CDR3 region has 13 residues. The ends were cut back, 1 base at V and 5 bases at J, with 8 bases in the middle. Germline values: CDR1 GTSNPN, CDR2 SVGIG (reference sequence). In DNA form, the CDR3 reads TGTGCCTGGAGTGGGTACAGCAATGAAAAACTGTTTTTT. Translated, it gives CAWSGYSNEKLFF.

This clone appeared once. The chain is built from TRBV19 and TRBJ2-7; 11 nucleotides line up with TRBD1. CDR1 LNHDA and CDR2 SQIVND come from the germline V gene (reference sequence). Germline trimming cut 1 base from V and 3 bases from J; bases unmatched to any gene: 2. The CDR3 has 15 residues. CDR3 coding DNA: TGTGCCAGTAGTATAGGGACAGGGGGCGTCTACGAGCAGTACTTC. Its translation is CASSIGTGGVYEQYF.

This clone was seen more than once but under ten times. The chain employs TRBV19 and TRBJ2-7; 9 nucleotides agree with TRBD1. Germline V lookup: CDR1 LNHDA, CDR2 SQIVND (reference sequence). V was clipped by 8 bases and J by 4 bases; unmatched bases: 3. The CDR3 length is 12 residues. The CDR3 here is CASSDRGYEQYF. The CDR3 nucleotides are TGTGCCAGTTCGGACAGGGGTTACGAGCAGTACTTC. Full variable domain (missing parts from reference TRBV19 and TRBJ2-7): DGGITQSPKYLFRKEGQNVTLSCEQNLNHDAMYWYRQDPGQGLRLIYYSQIVNDFQKGDIAEGYSVSREKKESFPLTVTSAQKNPTAFYLCASSDRGYEQYFGPGTRLTVT.

This clone showed up just once. The chain joins TRBV28 to TRBJ1-4; D is possibly TRBD1 (6 bases). This CDR3 has 18 residues. V lost 3 bases and J lost 2, with 19 bases in between. Germline V gene data show CDR1 as MDHEN and CDR2 as SYDVKM. This CDR3 is CASSFPLPGVQTNEKLFF. As DNA, the CDR3 is TGTGCCAGCAGTTTCCCGCTCCCAGGGGTACAGACTAATGAAAAACTGTTTTTT.

The gene calls are TRBV15 and TRBJ1-1, with D perhaps matching TRBD1 (5 bases). The V end was cut by 0 bases, the J end by 4 bases, with 12 bases between. CDR1 and CDR2 (germline): LNHNV, YYDKDF (reference sequence). This CDR3 has 15 amino acids. CDR3 protein: CATSRDLAGTTEAFF. DNA for the CDR3: TGTGCCACCAGCAGAGATCTAGCAGGGACCACTGAAGCTTTCTTT.

This clone was seen a single time. V gene TRBV11-1 combines with J gene TRBJ2-5; D is unresolved. Trimming pared 1 base from V and 2 bases from J, leaving 14 bases between. Germline-derived CDR1 and CDR2 are SGHAT and FQDESV (reference sequence). CDR3 length: 16 amino acids. DNA for the CDR3: TGTGCCAGCAGCTTAGGCCTCCCAGTACGTCAAGAGACCCAGTACTTC. It translates to CASSLGLPVRQETQYF. Complete variable domain (other parts from reference TRBV11-1 and TRBJ2-5): EAEVAQSPRYKITEKSQAVAFWCDPISGHATLYWYRQILGQGPELLVQFQDESVVDDSQLPKDRFSAERLKGVDSTLKIQPAELGDSAMYLCASSLGLPVRQETQYFGPGTRLLVL.

The chain is built from TRBV6-5 and TRBJ2-6; no definite D call. From germline, CDR1 is MNHEY and CDR2 SVGAGI. With 6 bases removed from V and 1 base from J, the gap between germline ends came to 4 bases. The CDR3 extends over 13 amino acids. In DNA form, the CDR3 reads TGTGCCAGCAGACGGTCTGGGGCCAACGTCCTGACTTTC. This sequence encodes CASRRSGANVLTF.

This chain links TRBV9 with TRBJ1-3, with D perhaps TRBD1 (6 bases). CDR1 and CDR2 (germline): SGDLS, YYNGEE. Trimming stripped 3 bases from V and 2 bases from J, with 9 bases between. This CDR3 has 14 amino acids. Here the CDR3 reads CASSGQVAGNTIYF. In nucleotides, the CDR3 is TGTGCCAGCAGCGGACAGGTCGCTGGAAACACCATATATTTT.

This clone was counted a few times. CDR3 sequence: CASSLGRHLEAFF. In DNA, the CDR3 is TGCGCCAGCAGCTTGGGCAGGCATCTTGAAGCTTTCTTT. The rearrangement joins TRBV5-1 to TRBJ1-1; no firm D call. The CDR3 totals 13 residues. In germline, CDR1 is SGHRS, CDR2 YFSETQ. Trimming took 0 bases from V and 7 from J, leaving 10 bases between them.

The chain uses TRBV7-8 and TRBJ1-4; 8 bases are shared with TRBD1. The junction had 13 bases not matched to a gene; V was cut back by 4 bases and J by 0 bases. There are 19 residues in the CDR3. Germline CDR1 is SGHVS and CDR2 is FQNEAQ. The CDR3 spells CASSSGWMGQAATNEKLFF. For the CDR3, the DNA is TGTGCCAGCAGCTCCGGTTGGATGGGACAGGCTGCAACTAATGAAAAACTGTTTTTT. Full variable domain (rest looked up from reference TRBV7-8 and TRBJ1-4): GAGVSQSPRYKVAKRGQDVALRCDPISGHVSLFWYQQALGQGPEFLTYFQNEAQLDKSGLPSDRFFAERPEGSVSTLKIQRTQQEDSAVYLCASSSGWMGQAATNEKLFFGSGTQLSVL.

This clone was detected once. The V call is TRBV5-1, the J call TRBJ2-1, with 10 bases aligning to TRBD2. The CDR3 loop spans 16 amino acids. CDR1 and CDR2 from the germline V gene are SGHRS and YFSETQ. V gave up 4 bases and J gave up 2 bases; unmatched junction bases: 6. The CDR3 nucleotides read TGCGCCAGCAGCCTCGGGACTAGCGCTACCTACAATGAGCAGTTCTTC. Its protein is CASSLGTSATYNEQFF.

The chain employs TRBV30 and TRBJ2-3; perhaps TRBD2 as D (7 bases). V was trimmed by 3 bases and J by 1 base, leaving 14 bases between them. From germline, CDR1 is GTSNPN and CDR2 SVGIG (reference sequence). The CDR3 has 15 residues. The CDR3 nucleotides read TGTGCCTGGAGGGGGGGGGCATGGGGCACAGATACGCAGTATTTT. Translating gives CAWRGGAWGTDTQYF.

The chain is built from TRBV18 and TRBJ2-5, with 10 bases lining up with TRBD2. Trimming removed 6 bases from V and 2 bases from J; junction bases left unmatched: 6. Germline-derived CDR1 and CDR2 are KGHSH and LQKENI. This CDR3 has 15 residues. CDR3 sequence: CASSRTSGTQETQYF. The CDR3 coding sequence is TGTGCCAGCTCCCGTACTAGCGGGACACAAGAGACCCAGTACTTC.

This chain connects TRBV25-1 to TRBJ2-1, with 7 bases that match TRBD2. The CDR3 sequence is 14 residues long. Germline V gene lookup returns CDR1 MGHDK and CDR2 SYGVNS. V lost 3 bases, J lost 8 bases, and 7 bases stayed unmatched. The CDR3 spells CASSDTGGLHEQFF. Here the CDR3 DNA reads TGTGCCAGCAGTGATACGGGGGGTCTGCATGAGCAGTTCTTC.

The rearrangement links TRBV28 to TRBJ1-5, with 8 bases that match TRBD1. Unmatched junction bases numbered 2, after V lost 5 bases and J lost 2 bases. CDR3 size: 14 residues. Germline CDR1 and CDR2: MDHEN and SYDVKM. Here the CDR3 DNA reads TGTGCCAGCAGTCTGACAGGGGGCAATCAGCCCCAGCATTTT. The encoded protein is CASSLTGGNQPQHF.

This chain connects TRBV19 to TRBJ2-2, with 8 nucleotides matching TRBD2. The CDR3 is made up of 16 amino acids. Germline-derived CDR1 and CDR2 are LNHDA and SQIVND (reference sequence). V gave up 5 bases and J gave up 3 bases; unmatched junction bases: 8. CDR3 coding DNA: TGTGCCAGTAGTGCCGGGACTAGAGCTGACACCGGGGAGCTGTTTTTT. Protein product: CASSAGTRADTGELFF.

The V and J genes are TRBV27 and TRBJ1-2; D gene unclear. The V end lost 6 bases, the J end lost 4 bases, and 12 bases lay between the germline ends. The length of the CDR3 is 13 residues. Germline assignment: CDR1 MNHEY and CDR2 SMNVEV (reference sequence). Written as DNA, the CDR3 is TGTGCCAGCAGAGCCGAGGGTTTCTATGGCTACACCTTC. As protein: CASRAEGFYGYTF.

In DNA, the CDR3 is TGTGCCAGCAGCCGCGGCCGACAGGGGGAAAAACTGTTTTTT. This encodes CASSRGRQGEKLFF. V and J are TRBV11-2 and TRBJ1-4, with TRBD1 matching 8 bases. The ends lost 5 bases at V and 8 bases at J; junction bases unmatched: 7. From germline, CDR1 is SGHAT and CDR2 FQNNGV. The CDR3 runs 14 residues.

This sequence joins TRBV5-5 and TRBJ1-5; no reliable D call. This CDR3 has 15 residues. In germline, CDR1 is SGHKS, CDR2 YYEKEE (reference sequence). The V end was cut by 2 bases, the J end by 7 bases, with 16 bases between. The CDR3 nucleotides are TGTGCCAGCAGCTTATCGTTCGGAATTGGGCAGCCCCAGCATTTT. Protein sequence: CASSLSFGIGQPQHF.

The chain combines TRBV19 with TRBJ2-7, with D perhaps TRBD2 (5 bases). CDR1 LNHDA and CDR2 SQIVND come from the germline V gene (reference sequence). V was shortened by 5 bases and J by 0 bases, with 20 bases between the two germline ends. This CDR3 is 17 amino acids long. The CDR3 DNA sequence: TGTGCCAGTAGTCCGCGGGCCATAGCGCGGGTCTCCTACGAGCAGTACTTC. This translates into CASSPRAIARVSYEQYF.

V is TRBV25-1 and J is TRBJ2-2, with D unresolved. Germline values: CDR1 MGHDK, CDR2 SYGVNS. CDR3 length equals 14 residues. The V end lost 3 bases, the J end lost 6 bases, and 11 bases lay between the germline ends. CDR3 in DNA: TGTGCCAGCAGTGACCCTCCCCCCCCCGGGGAGCTGTTTTTT. This sequence encodes CASSDPPPPGELFF.

This clone was counted a few times. This chain joins TRBV4-1 and TRBJ2-3; no clear D. The CDR3 spans 10 residues. Trimming took 0 bases from V and 8 from J, leaving 0 bases between them. Germline CDR1 reads MGHRA; CDR2 reads YSYEKL. The CDR3 loop reads CASSQDTQYF. The CDR3 bases are TGCGCCAGCAGCCAAGATACGCAGTATTTT.

This clone was detected only once. The chain carries TRBV5-4 and TRBJ2-1; possible D gene TRBD2, 7 bases. The CDR3 is 14 residues long. Trimming cost V 3 bases and J 4 bases, with 11 bases left between them. Germline loops: CDR1 SGHNT, CDR2 YYREEE (reference sequence). CDR3 nucleotide sequence: TGTGCCAGCAGCTCCGGGGGGCTTTACAATGAGCAGTTCTTC. It specifies CASSSGGLYNEQFF.